The 16 T cell receptor beta chains below were found in one sample sequenced in a study of cytomegalovirus exposure and HLA in healthy donors. The PCR was carried out with 60 Vbeta primers and 13 Jbeta primers. This table comes from immunoSEQ multiplex PCR, and its TCRdb copy is limited to in-frame clones, with some not included. The sample holds approximately 200,000 clones, roughly four fifths seen once. The specimen sequenced was PBMCs. Source of these receptors: a woman under 30 in good health and CMV-seropositive.

The chain carries TRBV4-1 and TRBJ2-4; D may be TRBD1 (6 bases). The CDR3 spans 16 residues. Trimming cost V 2 bases and J 8 bases, with 19 bases left between them. Germline values: CDR1 MGHRA, CDR2 YSYEKL. The CDR3 region has the DNA TGCGCCAGCAGCCAACTTCCCCAGGGGCAGTATTACATTCAGTACTTC. This encodes CASSQLPQGQYYIQYF.

This rearrangement joins TRBV19 to TRBJ2-5; D perhaps matches TRBD1 (6 bases). In germline, CDR1 is LNHDA, CDR2 SQIVND (reference sequence). The CDR3 has 15 amino acids. Trimming took off 1 base at V and 5 bases at J, with 14 bases between the two ends. CDR3 sequence reads: CASSIAGASGETQYF. Here the CDR3 DNA reads TGTGCCAGTAGTATAGCAGGGGCCTCGGGGGAGACCCAGTACTTC. The full variable domain, its missing parts supplied by reference TRBV19 and TRBJ2-5, is DGGITQSPKYLFRKEGQNVTLSCEQNLNHDAMYWYRQDPGQGLRLIYYSQIVNDFQKGDIAEGYSVSREKKESFPLTVTSAQKNPTAFYLCASSIAGASGETQYFGPGTRLLVL.

The gene calls are TRBV11-3 and TRBJ2-7; 7 bases map to TRBD1. Germline CDR1 reads SGHNT; CDR2 reads YENEEA. With 5 bases clipped from V and 5 bases from J, the junction kept 3 bases outside the gene matches. This CDR3 has 12 amino acids. This CDR3 is CASSPGTDEQYF. The CDR3 DNA follows: TGTGCCAGCAGCCCCGGGACAGACGAGCAGTACTTC.

The CDR3 sequence: CAWSVGGLYTF. The CDR3 nucleotides are TGTGCCTGGAGTGTCGGGGGACTTTACACCTTC. This rearrangement joins TRBV30 to TRBJ1-2, with D possibly TRBD1 on 5 matching bases. Germline values: CDR1 GTSNPN, CDR2 SVGIG (reference sequence). The V gene lost 0 bases and the J gene lost 11 bases, with 10 bases spanning the gap. CDR3 length: 11 amino acids.

This clone has just a few counts. This rearrangement joins TRBV5-1 to TRBJ1-2, with D possibly being TRBD1 (6 bases). The CDR3 runs 14 residues. Trimming stripped 3 bases from V and 5 bases from J, with 14 bases between. Germline V lookup: CDR1 SGHRS, CDR2 YFSETQ. CDR3 amino acids: CASSYLGRGYGYTF. Written as DNA, the CDR3 is TGCGCCAGCAGCTACCTCGGCAGGGGATATGGCTACACCTTC.

The CDR3 DNA sequence: TGTGCCAGCAGCCCGTTGGGGACAGGGGGTGGCAATGAGCAGTTCTTC. Translation gives CASSPLGTGGGNEQFF. The rearrangement uses TRBV7-3 and TRBJ2-1, with 11 bases matching TRBD1. V lost 5 bases to trimming and J lost 6 bases; unmatched junction nucleotides: 9. The CDR3 has 16 amino acids. Looked up from germline, CDR1 is SGHTA and CDR2 is FQGTGA.

J is TRBJ1-3 and V is TRBV7-9; D is unresolved. The germline V and J ends were trimmed by 0 bases and 0 bases, with 9 bases remaining between them. The length of the CDR3 is 16 residues. Germline V gene data show CDR1 as SEHNR and CDR2 as FQNEAQ (reference sequence). The chain's CDR3 is CASSLAQCISGNTIYF. CDR3 nucleotide sequence: TGTGCCAGCAGCTTAGCGCAGTGTATCTCTGGAAACACCATATATTTT.

The gene calls are TRBV27 and TRBJ1-2; 8 nucleotides agree with TRBD1. Germline lookup yields CDR1 MNHEY and CDR2 SMNVEV (reference sequence). The length of the CDR3 is 12 residues. Trimming removed 5 bases from V and 7 bases from J; junction bases left unmatched: 3. The CDR3 spells CASSPDRVGYTF. In DNA, the CDR3 is TGTGCCAGCAGTCCGGACAGGGTTGGCTACACCTTC.

V and J are TRBV18 and TRBJ2-2; 10 nucleotides match TRBD2. Unmatched junction bases numbered 23, after V lost 10 bases and J lost 6 bases. This CDR3 region has 19 residues. The V gene's germline CDR1 is KGHSH and CDR2 LQKENI. The CDR3 bases are TGTGCCACCCGCACCCAAGAGCGGGGGGGCGTTCTGTCGCCCGGGGAGCTGTTTTTT. It is translated as CATRTQERGGVLSPGELFF.

This CDR3 reads CASSQGRDRTYEQYF. Written as DNA, the CDR3 is TGCGCCAGCAGCCAAGGGCGGGACAGGACCTACGAGCAGTACTTC. The V call is TRBV4-1, the J call TRBJ2-7; 8 positions agree with TRBD1. The J segment lost 2 bases and the V segment lost 1 base, leaving 4 bases of the junction unmatched. Germline assignment: CDR1 MGHRA and CDR2 YSYEKL. The CDR3 sequence is 15 residues long.

This chain links TRBV5-5 with TRBJ1-1; the match to TRBD1 covers 9 bases. The CDR3 is 15 residues long. V shed 3 bases, J shed 5 bases, and the junction held 8 bases outside the gene matches. Germline V gene sequence: CDR1 SGHKS, CDR2 YYEKEE (reference sequence). CDR3 bases: TGTGCCAGCAGCTACGGACAGGGGCGGGGAACTGAAGCTTTCTTT. This sequence encodes CASSYGQGRGTEAFF.

This clone was observed once. This chain connects TRBV5-1 to TRBJ2-1; D might be TRBD2 (6 bases). Germline V gene data show CDR1 as SGHRS and CDR2 as YFSETQ. The CDR3 length is 16 residues. V was shortened by 1 base and J by 5 bases, with 16 bases between the two germline ends. The CDR3 DNA sequence: TGCGCCAGCAGCTTGTCGGGAGATTTCTTTAACAATGAGCAGTTCTTC. Residues: CASSLSGDFFNNEQFF.

The chain employs TRBV6-6 and TRBJ2-5, with D possibly TRBD2 on 6 matching bases. The DNA end is more similar to TRBJ2-7, so the J call may be wrong. The CDR3 length is 14 residues. Germline CDR1 is MNHNY and CDR2 is SVGAGI (reference sequence). The CDR3 sequence is CASRLTRGSYEQYF. CDR3 coding DNA: TGTGCCAGCAGACTGACTAGAGGCTCCTACGAGCAGTACTTC.

CDR3 sequence (DNA): TGTGCCAGTAGTCCAGCTACAGTGAACACTGAAGCTTTCTTT. Amino acid sequence: CASSPATVNTEAFF. J is TRBJ1-1 and V is TRBV19; D is unresolved. The V gene's germline CDR1 is LNHDA and CDR2 SQIVND (reference sequence). The CDR3 sequence is 14 residues long. V was cut by 5 bases and J by 0 bases, with 10 bases left in between. Supplemented by reference TRBV19 and TRBJ1-1, the full variable domain reads DGGITQSPKYLFRKEGQNVTLSCEQNLNHDAMYWYRQDPGQGLRLIYYSQIVNDFQKGDIAEGYSVSREKKESFPLTVTSAQKNPTAFYLCASSPATVNTEAFFGQGTRLTVV.

This sequence joins TRBV11-1 and TRBJ2-7, with D maybe TRBD1 (5 bases). Deletions cut 2 bases from V and 3 bases from J, with 8 bases between. CDR3 length: 13 residues. Germline CDR1 reads SGHAT; CDR2 reads FQDESV (reference sequence). This chain's CDR3 is CASSLKGNYEQYV. The CDR3 DNA sequence: TGTGCCAGCAGCTTAAAGGGGAACTACGAGCAGTACGTC.

Note on this clone: The limits of the CDR3 on the DNA are not certain, so only TCRdb's listed CDR3 is given. V and J are TRBV7-9 and TRBJ2-3; TRBD1, as called in the table, went unchecked against the DNA. CDR1 and CDR2 from the germline V gene are SEHNR and FQNEAQ (reference sequence). The CDR3 is made up of 19 amino acids, end residues included. CDR3 in amino acids: CASSLGFGSGQGGPDTQYF.